A single sample gave rise to the 11 T cell receptor beta chains below, sequenced in a study of STAT5B mutations in CD4+ large granular lymphocyte leukemia. The protocol was immunoSEQ multiplex PCR, while the TCRdb copy is restricted to in-frame clones and leaves out a portion. The sample yields about 30,000 clones, 65% to 80% seen once. Sequenced material: CD4+ T cells from blood buffy coats. Source of these receptors: a human donor in good health.

V usage is TRBV7-2 and J usage is TRBJ1-1; no firm D call. The germline gives CDR1 SGHTA, CDR2 FQGNSA. With 1 base removed from V and 1 base from J, the gap between germline ends came to 7 bases. The CDR3 runs to 14 residues. The CDR3 sequence: CASSLGVGNTEAFF. DNA of the CDR3: TGTGCCAGCAGCTTAGGCGTCGGGAACACTGAAGCTTTCTTT. The full variable domain, in which reference TRBV7-2 and TRBJ1-1 provide the parts outside the CDR3, is GAGVSQSPSNKVTEKGKDVELRCDPISGHTALYWYRQSLGQGLEFLIYFQGNSAPDKSGLPSDRFSAERTGGSVSTLTIQRTQQEDSAVYLCASSLGVGNTEAFFGQGTRLTVV.

This clone was observed a few times. The J gene is TRBJ2-7, the V gene TRBV2; 7 positions agree with TRBD2. There are 12 residues in the CDR3. The V segment lost 8 bases and the J segment 4 bases; nucleotides outside the gene matches: 5. Germline V lookup: CDR1 SNHLY, CDR2 FYNNEI. The CDR3 DNA follows: TGTGCCAGCTCCCTGGGGGGGTACGAGCAGTACTTC. Its translation: CASSLGGYEQYF.

This chain uses TRBV6-5 with TRBJ2-1; TRBD2 matches 7 bases. Trimming at V came to 6 bases and at J to 3 bases, leaving 5 bases not matched to a gene. CDR3 length: 14 amino acids. The germline V gene has CDR1 MNHEY and CDR2 SVGAGI. CDR3 coding DNA: TGTGCCAGCAGCGCGGGAGTTTTCTACAATGAGCAGTTCTTC. Amino acid sequence: CASSAGVFYNEQFF.

The chain joins TRBV6-4 to TRBJ2-2, with D uncertain. The germline V gene encodes CDR1 MRHNA and CDR2 SNTAGT. Trimming left V 0 bases short and J 2 bases short, with 7 bases between. The length of the CDR3 is 15 residues. CDR3 DNA sequence: TGTGCCAGCAGTGACTCTCCGGTTAACACCGGGGAGCTGTTTTTT. Encoded protein: CASSDSPVNTGELFF.

Note on this clone: Compared with germline, one end of the junction differs, possibly owing to a read error. The CDR3 coding sequence is TGTGCCAGCAGTGAATATAGGGACTATAGCAGATACGCAGTATTT. It translates to CASSEYRDYSRYAVF. The genes are TRBV2 and TRBJ2-3; the match to TRBD2 covers 7 bases. Germline-derived CDR1 and CDR2 are SNHLY and FYNNEI. The CDR3 covers 15 residues.

This clone was recorded only once. The rearrangement uses TRBV30 and TRBJ1-4, with D possibly being TRBD1 (5 bases). The germline V gene has CDR1 GTSNPN and CDR2 SVGIG (reference sequence). This CDR3 contains 12 residues. V lost 8 bases and J lost 4, with 11 bases in between. DNA for the CDR3: TGTGCCCGGACGGGACTTAATGAAAAACTGTTTTTT. This sequence encodes CARTGLNEKLFF.

The V gene is TRBV29-1, the J gene TRBJ1-4, with 7 nucleotides matching TRBD1. The junction had 12 bases not matched to a gene; V was cut back by 6 bases and J by 5 bases. CDR1 SQVTM and CDR2 ANQGSEA come from the germline V gene. This CDR3 is built from 15 residues. CDR3 coding DNA: TGCAGCGTAGGAGAAAACAGGGGTACCAATGAAAAACTGTTTTTT. It encodes CSVGENRGTNEKLFF.

The chain is built from TRBV2 and TRBJ1-4, with 7 bases lining up with TRBD1. Trimming at V came to 3 bases and at J to 7 bases, leaving 8 bases not matched to a gene. CDR1 and CDR2 from the germline V gene are SNHLY and FYNNEI. The CDR3 has 15 amino acids. CDR3 DNA sequence: TGTGCCAGCAGTGATTGGTCAGGGGGTCCTGAAAAACTGTTTTTT. Encoded protein: CASSDWSGGPEKLFF.

CDR3 coding DNA: TGCGCCAGCAGCCAAGTGGGGACTAGCGGGACCTACAATGAGCAGTTCTTC. Protein: CASSQVGTSGTYNEQFF. The chain recombines TRBV4-1 with TRBJ2-1, with 13 bases fitting TRBD2. V was pared by 1 base and J by 2 bases, with 2 bases of the junction left unmatched. The CDR3 length is 17 residues. Per the germline V gene, CDR1 is MGHRA and CDR2 is YSYEKL.

The V call is TRBV19, the J call TRBJ2-1; 9 nucleotides match TRBD1. CDR3 length: 13 amino acids. The ends lost 7 bases at V and 7 bases at J; junction bases unmatched: 5. CDR1 and CDR2 from the germline V gene are LNHDA and SQIVND (reference sequence). CDR3 sequence: CASMATGGNEQFF. The CDR3 nucleotides are TGTGCCAGTATGGCGACAGGGGGAAATGAGCAGTTCTTC.

The J gene is TRBJ1-2, the V gene TRBV29-1, with D perhaps matching TRBD1 (6 bases). This CDR3 region has 12 residues. Trimming removed 6 bases from V and 8 bases from J, with 16 bases in between. CDR1 SQVTM and CDR2 ANQGSEA come from the germline V gene. The CDR3 region is CSVVTGSGGYTF. The CDR3, as DNA: TGCAGCGTAGTAACAGGGTCAGGCGGCTACACCTTC.